These T cell receptor beta chains were read from a single sample in a study of blood T cell repertoires in COVID-19. Only in-frame clones appear in the TCRdb table, and some are missing; sequencing was by immunoSEQ multiplex PCR. The profile shows 200,000 to 250,000 clones, 65% to 90% of them singletons. Sequencing was carried out using peripheral blood. The receptors stem from a woman in her forties or fifties with acute or convalescent COVID-19. CDR3s include the opening cysteine and the closing phenylalanine or tryptophan. Each record gives: J gene, D gene, clone size, V gene, CDR3 length, CDR3 DNA, CDR3 protein. D genes are given only for firm matches. Clone size is not always given. Where it is, it says once, few, many or a class for expanded clones.

j_gene: TRBJ2-4; d_gene: TRBD1; abundance: -; v_gene: TRBV2; len: 14; CDR3nt: TGTGCCAGCAGTCTGGGACAGGGGTATGGAAACGGGAACTTC; CDR3aa: CASSLGQGYGNGNF
j_gene: TRBJ1-5; d_gene: -; abundance: -; v_gene: TRBV28; len: 14; CDR3nt: TGTGCCAGCAGACTAGGGGGTTCCAATCAGCCCCAGCATTTT; CDR3aa: CASRLGGSNQPQHF
j_gene: TRBJ2-7; d_gene: -; abundance: -; v_gene: TRBV5-1; len: 15; CDR3nt: TGCGCCAGCAGCTTGAGTAGCCCCGATCCCTACGAGCAGTACTTC; CDR3aa: CASSLSSPDPYEQYF
j_gene: TRBJ2-3; d_gene: -; abundance: once; v_gene: TRBV6-5; len: 15; CDR3nt: TGTGCCAGCAGTCCCGACTCCCCAGGCACAGATACGCAGTATTTT; CDR3aa: CASSPDSPGTDTQYF
j_gene: TRBJ2-2; d_gene: -; abundance: -; v_gene: TRBV13; len: 14; CDR3nt: TGTGCCAGCAGCACATGGAGGGATACCGGGGAGCTGTTTTTT; CDR3aa: CASSTWRDTGELFF
j_gene: TRBJ2-5; d_gene: TRBD2; abundance: -; v_gene: TRBV28; len: 15; CDR3nt: TGTGCCAGCAGTTTCTCGACTAGCGGGAGTGAGACCCAGTACTTC; CDR3aa: CASSFSTSGSETQYF
j_gene: TRBJ2-1; d_gene: TRBD2; abundance: -; v_gene: TRBV28; len: 15; CDR3nt: TGTGCCAGCAGTTCACTAGCGGGAGGTATCGATGAGCAGTTCTTC; CDR3aa: CASSSLAGGIDEQFF
j_gene: TRBJ1-1; d_gene: -; abundance: -; v_gene: TRBV10-3; len: 14; CDR3nt: TGTGCCATCAGTACGGGGGTCGGGAACACTGAAGCTTTCTTT; CDR3aa: CAISTGVGNTEAFF
j_gene: TRBJ2-7; d_gene: TRBD2; abundance: few; v_gene: TRBV3-1/TRBV3-2; len: 13; CDR3nt: TGTGCCAGCAGCCCCGGGACTAGCGGGAGCAGTCGCTTC; CDR3aa: CASSPGTSGSSRF
j_gene: TRBJ1-4; d_gene: TRBD1; abundance: few; v_gene: TRBV28; len: 14; CDR3nt: TGTGCCAGCAGTTGGGGCAGGGGGTCGGAAAAACTGTTTTTT; CDR3aa: CASSWGRGSEKLFF
j_gene: TRBJ1-3; d_gene: -; abundance: -; v_gene: TRBV18; len: 13; CDR3nt: TGTGCCAGCTCACGGACTGATGGAAACACCATATATTTT; CDR3aa: CASSRTDGNTIYF
j_gene: TRBJ1-5; d_gene: -; abundance: -; v_gene: TRBV30; len: 13; CDR3nt: TGTGCCTGGAGTGGGGAGCCCGAAGCACCCCAGCATTTT; CDR3aa: CAWSGEPEAPQHF
j_gene: TRBJ2-2; d_gene: TRBD2; abundance: few; v_gene: TRBV9; len: 15; CDR3nt: TGTGCCAGCAGCGGTAGCGGGGGGGCATCCGGGGAGCTGTTTTTT; CDR3aa: CASSGSGGASGELFF
j_gene: TRBJ1-1; d_gene: TRBD1; abundance: -; v_gene: TRBV18; len: 16; CDR3nt: TGTGCCAGCTCACCGAGGACAGGGGGTGCAGGCACTGAAGCTTTCTTT; CDR3aa: CASSPRTGGAGTEAFF
j_gene: TRBJ2-7; d_gene: -; abundance: -; v_gene: TRBV6-5; len: 15; CDR3nt: TGTGCCAGCAGTTACTCGTCCCTCCCCTCTGACGAGCAGTACTTC; CDR3aa: CASSYSSLPSDEQYF
j_gene: TRBJ1-1; d_gene: -; abundance: once; v_gene: TRBV5-1; len: 13; CDR3nt: TGCGCCAGCAGCCGTGAGGAGAACACTGAAGCTTTCTTT; CDR3aa: CASSREENTEAFF
j_gene: TRBJ2-2; d_gene: TRBD1; abundance: once; v_gene: TRBV7-2; len: 15; CDR3nt: TGTGCCAGCAGCAACAAACAGGGGAGTGCCGGGGAGCTGTTTTTT; CDR3aa: CASSNKQGSAGELFF
j_gene: TRBJ1-3; d_gene: -; abundance: -; v_gene: TRBV7-2; len: 14; CDR3nt: TGTGCCAGCAGCTCGGGACTCTCTGGAAACACCATATATTTT; CDR3aa: CASSSGLSGNTIYF
j_gene: TRBJ2-5; d_gene: -; abundance: -; v_gene: TRBV5-1; len: 14; CDR3nt: TGCGCCAGCAGCTTCCCAGGGGATCAAGAGACCCAGTACTTC; CDR3aa: CASSFPGDQETQYF
j_gene: TRBJ2-3; d_gene: -; abundance: -; v_gene: TRBV11-3; len: 13; CDR3nt: TGTGCCAGACCCTTGGAGGGCCCAGATACGCAGTATTTT; CDR3aa: CARPLEGPDTQYF
j_gene: TRBJ1-1; d_gene: TRBD1; abundance: -; v_gene: TRBV28; len: 15; CDR3nt: TGTGCCAGCAGTCCGACAGGGGGCTTGAACACTGAAGCTTTCTTT; CDR3aa: CASSPTGGLNTEAFF
j_gene: TRBJ2-2; d_gene: TRBD1; abundance: -; v_gene: TRBV11-1; len: 15; CDR3nt: TGTGCCAGCAGCCAAGGGACAGCGAACACCGGGGAGCTGTTTTTT; CDR3aa: CASSQGTANTGELFF
j_gene: TRBJ2-2; d_gene: TRBD2; abundance: -; v_gene: TRBV5-1; len: 16; CDR3nt: TGCGCCAGCAGCCTGGGGCTAGCGGGATCCACCGGGGAGCTGTTTTTT; CDR3aa: CASSLGLAGSTGELFF